This passage covers 15 T cell receptor beta chains from one sample sequenced in a study of cytotoxic CD8 clonotypes in ibrutinib-treated CLL. Method: immunoSEQ multiplex PCR; TCRdb's copy keeps in-frame clones and lacks some. This sample carries around 310,000 clones, just under 80% of them seen once, and the ten largest clones take roughly 6.3%. The specimen was PBMCs, collected before ibrutinib treatment. The receptors come from a human donor with chronic lymphocytic leukemia.

The rearrangement links TRBV29-1 to TRBJ1-5; D is perhaps TRBD1 (6 bases). With 7 bases removed from V and 4 bases from J, the gap between germline ends came to 11 bases. The CDR3 spans 12 residues. Germline CDR1 SQVTM, CDR2 ANQGSEA. CDR3 sequence: CSAGGTNQPQHF. For the CDR3, the DNA is TGCAGCGCGGGGGGCACTAATCAGCCCCAGCATTTT. Supplemented by reference TRBV29-1 and TRBJ1-5, the full variable domain reads SAVISQKPSRDICQRGTSLTIQCQVDSQVTMMFWYRQQPGQSLTLIATANQGSEATYESGFVIDKFPISRPNLTFSTLTVSNMSPEDSSIYLCSAGGTNQPQHFGDGTRLSIL.

The chain carries TRBV6-5 and TRBJ1-5, with a tentative D call TRBD1 (6 bases). The germline V and J ends were trimmed by 6 bases and 4 bases, with 16 bases remaining between them. The germline V gene encodes CDR1 MNHEY and CDR2 SVGAGI. There are 15 residues in the CDR3. The DNA of the CDR3 is TGTGCCAGCAGCCCAACCGGACAGCTAAATCAGCCCCAGCATTTT. Encoded protein: CASSPTGQLNQPQHF.

This clone was counted once. J is TRBJ2-5 and V is TRBV5-1; 11 bases line up with TRBD2. The CDR3 contains 16 residues. V shed 0 bases, J shed 3 bases, and the junction held 4 bases outside the gene matches. Per the germline V gene, CDR1 is SGHRS and CDR2 is YFSETQ. The CDR3 loop reads CASSLVASGRKETQYF. The CDR3 region has the DNA TGCGCCAGCAGCTTGGTGGCTAGCGGGAGGAAAGAGACCCAGTACTTC.

The genes are TRBV6-5 and TRBJ2-7; D is uncertain. The germline CDR1 and CDR2 sequences are MNHEY and SVGAGI. This CDR3 is 11 amino acids long. V was cut by 6 bases and J by 3 bases, with 6 bases left in between. Here the CDR3 DNA reads TGTGCCAGCAGATTGCTCTACGAGCAGTACTTC. The encoded protein is CASRLLYEQYF.

The chain combines TRBV7-9 with TRBJ1-1; maybe TRBD1 (6 bases). Trimming pared 3 bases from V and 6 bases from J, leaving 11 bases between. The CDR3 covers 13 residues. Germline V gene sequence: CDR1 SEHNR, CDR2 FQNEAQ (reference sequence). The CDR3 here is CASSLAGVSEAFF. CDR3 DNA sequence: TGTGCCAGCAGCTTGGCAGGGGTCTCTGAAGCTTTCTTT.

This clone appeared a single time. The rearrangement joins TRBV2 to TRBJ2-2; maybe TRBD2 (6 bases). CDR1 SNHLY and CDR2 FYNNEI come from the germline V gene. The CDR3 is 14 amino acids. V was cut by 3 bases and J by 8 bases, with 13 bases left in between. CDR3 region: CASSEENSGGELFF. The CDR3 coding sequence is TGTGCCAGCAGTGAGGAAAACAGCGGGGGGGAGCTGTTTTTT.

The chain combines TRBV7-6 with TRBJ2-1, with 13 bases fitting TRBD2. Looked up from germline, CDR1 is SGHVS and CDR2 is FNYEAQ. V gave up 6 bases and J gave up 0 bases; unmatched junction bases: 14. There are 20 residues in the CDR3. CDR3 coding DNA: TGTGCCAGCAGAGGAGCCGGGACTAGCGGGAAAATGAGCTCCTACAATGAGCAGTTCTTC. Residues: CASRGAGTSGKMSSYNEQFF. The variable domain in full, with the rest retrieved from reference TRBV7-6 and TRBJ2-1, is GAGVSQSPRYKVTKRGQDVALRCDPISGHVSLYWYRQALGQGPEFLTYFNYEAQQDKSGLPNDRFSAERPEGSISTLTIQRTEQRDSAMYRCASRGAGTSGKMSSYNEQFFGPGTRLTVL.

The chain has TRBV29-1 and TRBJ2-1; TRBD2 is a possible D gene (5 bases). The CDR3 totals 16 residues. CDR1 is SQVTM, CDR2 ANQGSEA, per germline. Trimming stripped 5 bases from V and 3 bases from J, with 20 bases between. This CDR3 is CSVNPELVAVYNEQFF. In DNA, the CDR3 is TGCAGCGTTAACCCAGAACTAGTCGCGGTCTACAATGAGCAGTTCTTC.

The J gene is TRBJ2-7, the V gene TRBV30, with D possibly being TRBD1 or TRBD2 (5 bases each). Germline CDR1 GTSNPN, CDR2 SVGIG (reference sequence). The CDR3 sequence is 14 residues long. Trimming shortened V by 3 bases and J by 0 bases, and 12 bases separated the two germline ends. The chain's CDR3 is CAWSVGDLSYEQYF. For the CDR3, the DNA is TGTGCCTGGAGCGTCGGGGACCTCTCCTACGAGCAGTACTTC.

The rearrangement links TRBV20-1 to TRBJ1-4, with D unclear. The CDR3 contains 11 residues. Trimming took 5 bases from V and 4 from J, leaving 5 bases between them. In germline, CDR1 is DFQATT, CDR2 SNEGSKA (reference sequence). The CDR3 nucleotides are TGCAGTGCTTATTTTAATGAAAAACTGTTTTTT. This codes for CSAYFNEKLFF.

V usage is TRBV5-6 and J usage is TRBJ1-1, with D unclear. CDR3 length: 13 residues. CDR1 SGHDT and CDR2 YYEEEE come from the germline V gene. The V end lost 0 bases, the J end lost 4 bases, and 7 bases lay between the germline ends. The CDR3 is CASSLVLRTEAFF. In nucleotides, the CDR3 is TGTGCCAGCAGCTTGGTATTACGCACTGAAGCTTTCTTT.

The J gene is TRBJ2-1, the V gene TRBV9; possible D gene TRBD2, 5 bases. With 0 bases removed from V and 10 bases from J, the gap between germline ends came to 14 bases. Germline values: CDR1 SGDLS, CDR2 YYNGEE. The CDR3 contains 14 residues. The CDR3 nucleotides are TGTGCCAGCAGCGTAGTAGCCGCGGAGGACGAGCAGTTCTTC. Its translation: CASSVVAAEDEQFF.

The table lists this clone with a few counts. The CDR3 DNA is TGTGCAAGTCGCTTAGGTCAGGGGAAGGAAAAACTGTTTTTT. Translation: CASRLGQGKEKLFF. The rearrangement uses TRBV12-2 and TRBJ1-4; the D call TRBD1 from the table was never checked on the DNA. TRBV12-2 is marked as a pseudogene. The CDR3 loop spans 14 amino acids.

The chain employs TRBV5-1 and TRBJ2-3; D might be TRBD2 (6 bases). The CDR3 is 15 residues long. Trimming left V 0 bases short and J 1 base short, with 9 bases between. CDR1 and CDR2 (germline): SGHRS, YFSETQ. CDR3 loop: CASSLAPSGTDTQYF. In DNA, the CDR3 is TGCGCCAGCAGCTTGGCCCCTAGCGGCACAGATACGCAGTATTTT.

The chain combines TRBV15 with TRBJ2-7, with D hard to call. This CDR3 region has 16 residues. CDR1 LNHNV and CDR2 YYDKDF come from the germline V gene (reference sequence). V was clipped by 3 bases and J by 0 bases, with 15 bases between them. The chain's CDR3 is CATSSTERAPSYEQYF. The DNA of the CDR3 is TGTGCCACCAGCAGTACCGAGCGCGCACCCTCCTACGAGCAGTACTTC.